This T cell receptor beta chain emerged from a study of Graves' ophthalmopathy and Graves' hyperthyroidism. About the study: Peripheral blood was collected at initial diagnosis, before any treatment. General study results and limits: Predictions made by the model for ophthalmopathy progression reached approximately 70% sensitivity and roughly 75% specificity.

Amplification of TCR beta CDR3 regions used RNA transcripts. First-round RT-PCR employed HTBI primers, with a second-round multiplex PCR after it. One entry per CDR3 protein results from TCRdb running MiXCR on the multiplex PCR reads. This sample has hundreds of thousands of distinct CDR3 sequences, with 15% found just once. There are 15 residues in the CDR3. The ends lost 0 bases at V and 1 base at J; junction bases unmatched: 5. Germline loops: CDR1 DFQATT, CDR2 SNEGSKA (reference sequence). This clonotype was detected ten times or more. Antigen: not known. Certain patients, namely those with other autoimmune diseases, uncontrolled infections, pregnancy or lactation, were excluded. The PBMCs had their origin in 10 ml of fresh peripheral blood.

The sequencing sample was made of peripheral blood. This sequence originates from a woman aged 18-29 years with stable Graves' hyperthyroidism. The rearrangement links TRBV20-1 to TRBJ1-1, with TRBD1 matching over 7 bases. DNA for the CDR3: TGCAGTGCTAGAGATAGAAAGGGGGCGAACACTGAAGCTTTCTTT. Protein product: CSARDRKGANTEAFF.